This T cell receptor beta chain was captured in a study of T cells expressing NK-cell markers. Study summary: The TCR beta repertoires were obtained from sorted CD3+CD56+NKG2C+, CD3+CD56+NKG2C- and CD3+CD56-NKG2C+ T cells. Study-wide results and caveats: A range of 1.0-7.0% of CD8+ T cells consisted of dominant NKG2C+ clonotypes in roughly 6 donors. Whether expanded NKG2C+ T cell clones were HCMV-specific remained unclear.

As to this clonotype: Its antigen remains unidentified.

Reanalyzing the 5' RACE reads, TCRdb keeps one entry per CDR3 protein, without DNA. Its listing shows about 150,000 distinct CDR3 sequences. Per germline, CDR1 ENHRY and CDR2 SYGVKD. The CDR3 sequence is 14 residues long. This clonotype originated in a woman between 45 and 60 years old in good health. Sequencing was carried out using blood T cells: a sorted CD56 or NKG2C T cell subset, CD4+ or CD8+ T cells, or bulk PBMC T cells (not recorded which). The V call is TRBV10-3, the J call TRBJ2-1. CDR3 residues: CASGQVSSYNEQFF.